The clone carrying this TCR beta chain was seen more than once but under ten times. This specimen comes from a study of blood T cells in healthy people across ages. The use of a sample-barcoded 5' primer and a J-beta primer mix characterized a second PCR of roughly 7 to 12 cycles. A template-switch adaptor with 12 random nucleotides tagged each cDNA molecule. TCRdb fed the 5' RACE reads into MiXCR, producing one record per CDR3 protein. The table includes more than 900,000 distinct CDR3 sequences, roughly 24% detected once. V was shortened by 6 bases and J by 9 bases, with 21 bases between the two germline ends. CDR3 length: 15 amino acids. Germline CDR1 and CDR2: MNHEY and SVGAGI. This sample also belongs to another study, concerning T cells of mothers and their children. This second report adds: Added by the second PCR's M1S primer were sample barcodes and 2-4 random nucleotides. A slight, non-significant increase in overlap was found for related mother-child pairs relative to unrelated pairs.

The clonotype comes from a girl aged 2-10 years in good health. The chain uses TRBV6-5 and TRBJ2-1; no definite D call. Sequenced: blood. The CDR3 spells CASSHAWRRAGEQFF. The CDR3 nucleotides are TGTGCCAGCAGCCACGCTTGGAGAAGGGCCGGTGAGCAGTTCTTC.